One and the same sample provided the 5 T cell receptor beta chains below, sequenced in a study of CD8+ T cells in alopecia areata. After isolation, RNA underwent reverse transcription to generate cDNA as the sequencing template. The method was immunoSEQ multiplex PCR; TCRdb's version includes in-frame clones alone and lacks a portion of them. The sample holds about 94,000 clones; 60% to 80% are singletons and the top ten take around 16%. Treatment given: oral pan-JAK inhibitor, 5-10 mg twice daily. The material sequenced was CD8+ T cells sorted from blood, taken around week 42, from a patient treated with tofacitinib. These receptors all come from a human donor with alopecia areata.

The chain couples TRBV5-6 to TRBJ2-7; no firm D call. The CDR3 has 13 amino acids. Deletions cut 4 bases from V and 10 bases from J, with 18 bases between. Germline V gene lookup returns CDR1 SGHDT and CDR2 YYEEEE. The CDR3: CASSVDIRQAQYF. The DNA for the CDR3 is TGTGCCAGCAGCGTAGATATTAGGCAGGCACAGTACTTC.

This clone came up once. The chain employs TRBV29-1 and TRBJ1-2; D is uncertain. The CDR3 has 10 residues. CDR1 and CDR2 (germline): SQVTM, ANQGSEA. The germline V and J ends were trimmed by 5 bases and 2 bases, with 3 bases remaining between them. The CDR3 spells CSVLNYGYTF. The CDR3 nucleotides read TGCAGCGTTCTGAACTATGGCTACACCTTC.

The chain combines TRBV4-1 with TRBJ1-1; TRBD1 is a possible D gene (6 bases). The V gene lost 2 bases and the J gene lost 1 base, with 20 bases spanning the gap. The germline gives CDR1 MGHRA, CDR2 YSYEKL. The CDR3 runs to 18 residues. The DNA for the CDR3 is TGCGCCAGCAGCCAATTACGTCCAGGGACAAACAAGAACACTGAAGCTTTCTTT. The encoded protein is CASSQLRPGTNKNTEAFF.

This CDR3 is CASSQLQGQGYVNYGYTF. The DNA of the CDR3 is TGCGCCAGCAGCCAATTACAGGGGCAGGGTTACGTCAACTATGGCTACACCTTC. The rearrangement links TRBV4-3 to TRBJ1-2; TRBD1 matches 7 bases. Germline assignment: CDR1 LGHNA and CDR2 YSLEER. Germline trimming cut 2 bases from V and 2 bases from J; bases unmatched to any gene: 14. The length of the CDR3 is 18 residues.

The J gene is TRBJ2-7, the V gene TRBV14, with 12 bases aligning to TRBD2. The CDR3 is 14 amino acids. Germline V gene sequence: CDR1 SGHDN, CDR2 FVKESK. J was trimmed by 5 bases and V by 7 bases; bases with no gene match: 6. The CDR3 reads CASKGLAGSNEQYF. For the CDR3, the DNA is TGTGCCAGCAAAGGACTAGCGGGGAGCAACGAGCAGTACTTC.